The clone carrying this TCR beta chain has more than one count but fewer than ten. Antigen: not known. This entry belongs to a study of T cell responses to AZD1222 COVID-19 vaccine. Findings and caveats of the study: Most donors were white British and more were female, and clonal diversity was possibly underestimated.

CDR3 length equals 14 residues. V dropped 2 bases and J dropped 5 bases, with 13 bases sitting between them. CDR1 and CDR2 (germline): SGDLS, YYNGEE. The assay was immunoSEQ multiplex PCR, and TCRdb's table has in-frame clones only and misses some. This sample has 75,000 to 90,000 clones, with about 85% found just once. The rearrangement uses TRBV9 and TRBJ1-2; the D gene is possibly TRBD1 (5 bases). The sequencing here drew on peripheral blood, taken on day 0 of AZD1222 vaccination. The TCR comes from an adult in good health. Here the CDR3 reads CASSVAQGGYGYTF. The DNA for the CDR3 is TGTGCCAGCAGCGTCGCGCAGGGCGGGTATGGCTACACCTTC.